This T cell receptor beta chain was identified during a study of blood T cell repertoires in COVID-19. At the level of the study: T cells, B-cell-depleted T cells, or PBMCs provided the cDNA or gDNA that served as material.

Remarks on this clone: Other DNA sequences in the sample encode the same CDR3.

This CDR3 comprises 13 residues. Germline V gene data show CDR1 as MNHEY and CDR2 as SMNVEV (reference sequence). Trimming removed 3 bases at V and 1 base at J, with 6 bases between. As processed by the authors: Amplifying reference gene primers gave estimates of nucleated cell counts. Some clones are missing from TCRdb's copy, which holds only in-frame ones; the method was immunoSEQ multiplex PCR. V, J and clone size are those of that table, while D and trimming were read from the DNA. Among about 300,000 clones listed, approximately 81% were seen once. Participants spanned ages roughly 18 to 95 years and resided in about two dozen US areas. Clinical history as reported by participants underpinned cohort assignment.

The chain employs TRBV27 and TRBJ1-1; unclear D gene. The sequencing input was PBMCs or T cells enriched from blood (not recorded which). The TCR originated in a woman aged 50 to 65 who had recovered from COVID-19. The CDR3 sequence: CASSFTRNTEAFF. The CDR3 DNA reads TGTGCCAGCAGTTTTACAAGGAACACTGAAGCTTTCTTT.